This paragraph reports one T cell receptor beta chain. Its antigen is undetermined. Assay execution proceeded at the deep level. Assay: immunoSEQ multiplex PCR; the TCRdb copy retains only in-frame clones and omits some. In the table there are around 2,100,000 clones, about 95% of which are singletons. Naive CD8 cells lacked CD45RO, underwent positive selection for CCR7 and left out terminally differentiated effector memory CD45RA+ cells. The sample belongs to a study of shared clonotypes between healthy human individuals. Findings and caveats of the study: Sorted-subset samples were not fully sequenced, rarefaction indicated. The genetic and exposure-history diversity represented was limited by few donors.

Germline V CDR1 and CDR2: SGHDT, YYEEEE. CDR3 length equals 13 residues. V was clipped by 3 bases and J by 5 bases, with 9 bases between them. This sequence originates from a man between 18 and 29 years old in good health. The sequencing input was naive CD8+ T cells sorted from blood. The J gene is TRBJ2-4, the V gene TRBV5-6; possibly TRBD2 for D (5 bases). The CDR3 DNA follows: TGTGCCAGCAGCTCCGGACTGGAAAACATTCAGTACTTC. Protein product: CASSSGLENIQYF.